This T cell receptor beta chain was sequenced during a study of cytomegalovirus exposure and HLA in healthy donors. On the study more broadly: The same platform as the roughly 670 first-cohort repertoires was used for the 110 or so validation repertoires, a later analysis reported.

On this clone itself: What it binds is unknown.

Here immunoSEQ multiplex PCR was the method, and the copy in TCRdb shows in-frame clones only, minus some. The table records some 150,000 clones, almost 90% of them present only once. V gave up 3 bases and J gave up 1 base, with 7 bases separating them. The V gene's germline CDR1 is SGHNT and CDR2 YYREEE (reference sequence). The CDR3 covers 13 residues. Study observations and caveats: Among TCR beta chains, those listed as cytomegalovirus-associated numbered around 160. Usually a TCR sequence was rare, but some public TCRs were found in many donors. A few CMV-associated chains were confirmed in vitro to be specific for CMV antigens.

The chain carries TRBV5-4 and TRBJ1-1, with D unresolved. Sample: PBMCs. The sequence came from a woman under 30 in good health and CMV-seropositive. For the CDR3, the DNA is TGTGCCAGCAGCTCGTCGGGGAACACTGAAGCTTTCTTT. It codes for CASSSSGNTEAFF.